Shown below are 9 T cell receptor beta chains from a single sample sequenced in a study of cytomegalovirus exposure and HLA in healthy donors. Primers included in the PCR were 60 Vbeta and 13 Jbeta primers. Sequencing was performed with immunoSEQ multiplex PCR; in TCRdb, only in-frame clones are kept and a portion is missing. The sample holds roughly 120,000 clones; more than 60% are singletons and the top ten take 4% to 5%. The sequencing sample was made of PBMCs. The receptors come from a woman aged 40 to 55 in good health and CMV-seronegative.

This clone has a handful of counts. The rearrangement uses TRBV27 and TRBJ2-7, with a tentative D call TRBD2 (7 bases). This CDR3 has 15 amino acids. CDR1 MNHEY and CDR2 SMNVEV come from the germline V gene (reference sequence). V shed 8 bases and J shed 5 bases, with 22 bases lying between them. Here the CDR3 reads CASSRGARNKDEQYF. In DNA, the CDR3 is TGTGCCAGCTCCCGGGGGGCGCGTAACAAAGACGAGCAGTACTTC.

The chain employs TRBV29-1 and TRBJ2-3; 10 bases match TRBD2. After removal of 5 bases from V and 6 bases from J, the junction contained 11 bases not matched to a gene. CDR3 length: 15 amino acids. Germline-derived CDR1 and CDR2 are SQVTM and ANQGSEA. The CDR3 loop reads CSVRSGRAGWDTQYF. CDR3 coding DNA: TGCAGCGTTCGGAGCGGGAGGGCCGGTTGGGATACGCAGTATTTT.

The chain carries TRBV7-8 and TRBJ2-1; 10 bases fit TRBD1. The germline gives CDR1 SGHVS, CDR2 FQNEAQ. J lost 9 bases, V lost 5 bases, and 7 bases had no gene match. The CDR3 covers 14 residues. CDR3 residues: CASSLGTGATEQFF. In nucleotides, the CDR3 is TGTGCCAGCAGCCTCGGGACAGGGGCGACTGAGCAGTTCTTC.

The rearrangement joins TRBV28 to TRBJ2-3, with 8 bases aligning to TRBD1. The CDR3 is made up of 14 amino acids. V gave up 10 bases and J gave up 1 base; unmatched junction bases: 7. Germline V gene data show CDR1 as MDHEN and CDR2 as SYDVKM. The CDR3 coding sequence is TGTGCCACCGAAGGACAGGGAGGCACAGATACGCAGTATTTT. It translates to CATEGQGGTDTQYF.

The chain uses TRBV10-3 and TRBJ2-2, with 8 nucleotides matching TRBD1. The CDR3 contains 16 residues. V was clipped by 6 bases and J by 5 bases; unmatched bases: 11. Looked up from germline, CDR1 is ENHRY and CDR2 is SYGVKD. CDR3 residues: CAISLTDRGETGELFF. The CDR3 DNA is TGTGCCATCAGCCTCACCGACAGGGGTGAAACCGGGGAGCTGTTTTTT.

This clone showed up just a few times. This chain connects TRBV7-9 to TRBJ2-7; the match to TRBD1 covers 8 bases. CDR3 length: 17 residues. Per the germline V gene, CDR1 is SEHNR and CDR2 is FQNEAQ (reference sequence). After removal of 4 bases from V and 1 base from J, the junction contained 12 bases not matched to a gene. CDR3 nucleotide sequence: TGTGCCAGCAGCTCTTCTCCCGGGACAGGTGTTTCCTACGAGCAGTACTTC. It is translated as CASSSSPGTGVSYEQYF.

The genes are TRBV11-3 and TRBJ1-1; D possibly corresponds to TRBD1 (5 bases). Germline V gene lookup returns CDR1 SGHNT and CDR2 YENEEA. The germline V and J ends were trimmed by 5 bases and 4 bases, with 17 bases remaining between them. The CDR3 is 15 amino acids. The CDR3 loop is CASSQSPDRGTEAFF. The CDR3 nucleotides are TGTGCCAGCAGCCAAAGTCCAGACAGAGGCACTGAAGCTTTCTTT. Drawing the rest from reference TRBV11-3 and TRBJ1-1, the complete variable domain is EAGVVQSPRYKIIEKKQPVAFWCNPISGHNTLYWYLQNLGQGPELLIRYENEEAVDDSQLPKDRFSAERLKGVDSTLKIQPAELGDSAVYLCASSQSPDRGTEAFFGQGTRLTVV.

The chain employs TRBV30 and TRBJ2-6; D is possibly TRBD1 (6 bases). V lost 4 bases and J 0 bases, leaving 13 bases between the germline ends. Germline lookup yields CDR1 GTSNPN and CDR2 SVGIG (reference sequence). This CDR3 region has 16 residues. CDR3 sequence reads: CAWTHRVLSGANVLTF. CDR3 in DNA: TGTGCCTGGACTCACAGGGTCCTCTCTGGGGCCAACGTCCTGACTTTC.

About this clone: An end of the junction does not agree with germline; a read error may underlie this. This chain uses TRBV9 with TRBJ1-3, with D tentatively TRBD1 (6 bases). CDR3 length equals 15 residues. Germline CDR1 and CDR2: SGDLS and YYNGEE. This chain's CDR3 is CASSVAQGSGSTIYF. The CDR3 bases are TGTGCCAGCAGCGTAGCTCAGGGGTCGGGAAGCACCATATATTTT.